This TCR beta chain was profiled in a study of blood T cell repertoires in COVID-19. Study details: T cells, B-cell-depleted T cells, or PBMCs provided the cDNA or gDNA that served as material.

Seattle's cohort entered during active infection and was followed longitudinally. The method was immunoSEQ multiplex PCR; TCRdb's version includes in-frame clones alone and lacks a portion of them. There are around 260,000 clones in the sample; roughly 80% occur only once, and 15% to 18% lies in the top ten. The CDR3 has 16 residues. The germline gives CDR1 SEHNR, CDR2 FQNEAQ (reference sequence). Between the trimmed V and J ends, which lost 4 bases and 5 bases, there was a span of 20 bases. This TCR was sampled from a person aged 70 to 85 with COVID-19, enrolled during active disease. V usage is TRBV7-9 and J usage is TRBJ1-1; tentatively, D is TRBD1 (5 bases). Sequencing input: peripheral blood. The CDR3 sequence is CASSSRLGGNTTEAFF. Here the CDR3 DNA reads TGTGCCAGCAGCTCCAGATTGGGGGGGAACACTACTGAAGCTTTCTTT.